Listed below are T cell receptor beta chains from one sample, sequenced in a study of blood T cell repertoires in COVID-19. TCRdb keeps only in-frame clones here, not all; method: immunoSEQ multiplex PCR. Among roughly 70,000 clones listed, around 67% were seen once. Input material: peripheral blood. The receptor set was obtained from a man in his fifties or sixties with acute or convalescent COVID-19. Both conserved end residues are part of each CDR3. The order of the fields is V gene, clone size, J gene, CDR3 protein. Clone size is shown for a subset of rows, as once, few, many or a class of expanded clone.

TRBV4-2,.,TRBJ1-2,CASSQEGRGLDGYTF
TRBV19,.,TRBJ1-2,CASSIDRGNYGYTF
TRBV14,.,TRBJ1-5,CASSQEKGRGSNQPQHF
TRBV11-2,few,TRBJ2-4,CASSLATGLVGIQYF
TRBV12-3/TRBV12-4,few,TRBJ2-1,CASSLGVSGEQFF
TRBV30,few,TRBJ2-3,CAWTGEAGGGTDTQYF
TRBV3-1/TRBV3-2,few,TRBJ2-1,CASSPDPEGDEQFF
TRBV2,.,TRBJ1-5,CASSGGRVRNQPQHF
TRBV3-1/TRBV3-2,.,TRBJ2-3,CASSQGWGGGADTQYF
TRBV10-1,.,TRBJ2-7,CASSDDPGQGAEQYF
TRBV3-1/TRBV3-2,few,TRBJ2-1,CASEGTSGSSEQFF
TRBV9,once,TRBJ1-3,CASSGGGLGNTIYF
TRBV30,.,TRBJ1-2,CAWAGGYGYTF
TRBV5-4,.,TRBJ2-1,CASSPVGQALYEQFF
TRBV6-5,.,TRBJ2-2,CASIWGQDTGELFF
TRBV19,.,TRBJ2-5,CASSRGETQYF
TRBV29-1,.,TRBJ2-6,CSVEGGSGANVLTF
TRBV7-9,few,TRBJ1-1,CASSLNRGSVDTEAFF
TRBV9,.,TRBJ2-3,CASSPSGGTDTQYF
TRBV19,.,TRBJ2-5,CASSPSEGTQYF
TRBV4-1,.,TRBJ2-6,CASSQAQGDGANVLTF
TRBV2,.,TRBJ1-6,CASSLQGNSPLHF
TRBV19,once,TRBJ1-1,CASSLDGDTEAFF
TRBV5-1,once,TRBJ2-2,CASSLSGSGELFF
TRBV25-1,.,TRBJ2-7,CASRLAGAYEQYF
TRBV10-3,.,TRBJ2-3,CAISEYLAGGTDTQYF
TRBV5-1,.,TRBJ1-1,CASSLLPLTGRAFF
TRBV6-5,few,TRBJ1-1,CASSYSIKRNTEAFF
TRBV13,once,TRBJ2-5,CASSSPGGRQETQYF
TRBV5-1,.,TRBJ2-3,CASSPGTSGSPDTQYF
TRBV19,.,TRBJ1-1,CASLSDRANTEAFF
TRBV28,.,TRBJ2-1,CASSTGRPYNEQFF
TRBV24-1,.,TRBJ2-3,CASSGQFGTDTQYF
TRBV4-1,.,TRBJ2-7,CASSQEGGGREQYF
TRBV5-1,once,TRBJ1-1,CASSSGQGPTEAFF
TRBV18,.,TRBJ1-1,CASSPTGEITEAFF
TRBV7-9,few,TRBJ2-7,CASSHTSQREAYEQYF
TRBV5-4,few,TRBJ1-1,CASSLDPGGMNTEAFF
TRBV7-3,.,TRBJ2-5,CASSIRREETQYF
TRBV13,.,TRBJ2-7,CASSLGGTSGPYEQYF